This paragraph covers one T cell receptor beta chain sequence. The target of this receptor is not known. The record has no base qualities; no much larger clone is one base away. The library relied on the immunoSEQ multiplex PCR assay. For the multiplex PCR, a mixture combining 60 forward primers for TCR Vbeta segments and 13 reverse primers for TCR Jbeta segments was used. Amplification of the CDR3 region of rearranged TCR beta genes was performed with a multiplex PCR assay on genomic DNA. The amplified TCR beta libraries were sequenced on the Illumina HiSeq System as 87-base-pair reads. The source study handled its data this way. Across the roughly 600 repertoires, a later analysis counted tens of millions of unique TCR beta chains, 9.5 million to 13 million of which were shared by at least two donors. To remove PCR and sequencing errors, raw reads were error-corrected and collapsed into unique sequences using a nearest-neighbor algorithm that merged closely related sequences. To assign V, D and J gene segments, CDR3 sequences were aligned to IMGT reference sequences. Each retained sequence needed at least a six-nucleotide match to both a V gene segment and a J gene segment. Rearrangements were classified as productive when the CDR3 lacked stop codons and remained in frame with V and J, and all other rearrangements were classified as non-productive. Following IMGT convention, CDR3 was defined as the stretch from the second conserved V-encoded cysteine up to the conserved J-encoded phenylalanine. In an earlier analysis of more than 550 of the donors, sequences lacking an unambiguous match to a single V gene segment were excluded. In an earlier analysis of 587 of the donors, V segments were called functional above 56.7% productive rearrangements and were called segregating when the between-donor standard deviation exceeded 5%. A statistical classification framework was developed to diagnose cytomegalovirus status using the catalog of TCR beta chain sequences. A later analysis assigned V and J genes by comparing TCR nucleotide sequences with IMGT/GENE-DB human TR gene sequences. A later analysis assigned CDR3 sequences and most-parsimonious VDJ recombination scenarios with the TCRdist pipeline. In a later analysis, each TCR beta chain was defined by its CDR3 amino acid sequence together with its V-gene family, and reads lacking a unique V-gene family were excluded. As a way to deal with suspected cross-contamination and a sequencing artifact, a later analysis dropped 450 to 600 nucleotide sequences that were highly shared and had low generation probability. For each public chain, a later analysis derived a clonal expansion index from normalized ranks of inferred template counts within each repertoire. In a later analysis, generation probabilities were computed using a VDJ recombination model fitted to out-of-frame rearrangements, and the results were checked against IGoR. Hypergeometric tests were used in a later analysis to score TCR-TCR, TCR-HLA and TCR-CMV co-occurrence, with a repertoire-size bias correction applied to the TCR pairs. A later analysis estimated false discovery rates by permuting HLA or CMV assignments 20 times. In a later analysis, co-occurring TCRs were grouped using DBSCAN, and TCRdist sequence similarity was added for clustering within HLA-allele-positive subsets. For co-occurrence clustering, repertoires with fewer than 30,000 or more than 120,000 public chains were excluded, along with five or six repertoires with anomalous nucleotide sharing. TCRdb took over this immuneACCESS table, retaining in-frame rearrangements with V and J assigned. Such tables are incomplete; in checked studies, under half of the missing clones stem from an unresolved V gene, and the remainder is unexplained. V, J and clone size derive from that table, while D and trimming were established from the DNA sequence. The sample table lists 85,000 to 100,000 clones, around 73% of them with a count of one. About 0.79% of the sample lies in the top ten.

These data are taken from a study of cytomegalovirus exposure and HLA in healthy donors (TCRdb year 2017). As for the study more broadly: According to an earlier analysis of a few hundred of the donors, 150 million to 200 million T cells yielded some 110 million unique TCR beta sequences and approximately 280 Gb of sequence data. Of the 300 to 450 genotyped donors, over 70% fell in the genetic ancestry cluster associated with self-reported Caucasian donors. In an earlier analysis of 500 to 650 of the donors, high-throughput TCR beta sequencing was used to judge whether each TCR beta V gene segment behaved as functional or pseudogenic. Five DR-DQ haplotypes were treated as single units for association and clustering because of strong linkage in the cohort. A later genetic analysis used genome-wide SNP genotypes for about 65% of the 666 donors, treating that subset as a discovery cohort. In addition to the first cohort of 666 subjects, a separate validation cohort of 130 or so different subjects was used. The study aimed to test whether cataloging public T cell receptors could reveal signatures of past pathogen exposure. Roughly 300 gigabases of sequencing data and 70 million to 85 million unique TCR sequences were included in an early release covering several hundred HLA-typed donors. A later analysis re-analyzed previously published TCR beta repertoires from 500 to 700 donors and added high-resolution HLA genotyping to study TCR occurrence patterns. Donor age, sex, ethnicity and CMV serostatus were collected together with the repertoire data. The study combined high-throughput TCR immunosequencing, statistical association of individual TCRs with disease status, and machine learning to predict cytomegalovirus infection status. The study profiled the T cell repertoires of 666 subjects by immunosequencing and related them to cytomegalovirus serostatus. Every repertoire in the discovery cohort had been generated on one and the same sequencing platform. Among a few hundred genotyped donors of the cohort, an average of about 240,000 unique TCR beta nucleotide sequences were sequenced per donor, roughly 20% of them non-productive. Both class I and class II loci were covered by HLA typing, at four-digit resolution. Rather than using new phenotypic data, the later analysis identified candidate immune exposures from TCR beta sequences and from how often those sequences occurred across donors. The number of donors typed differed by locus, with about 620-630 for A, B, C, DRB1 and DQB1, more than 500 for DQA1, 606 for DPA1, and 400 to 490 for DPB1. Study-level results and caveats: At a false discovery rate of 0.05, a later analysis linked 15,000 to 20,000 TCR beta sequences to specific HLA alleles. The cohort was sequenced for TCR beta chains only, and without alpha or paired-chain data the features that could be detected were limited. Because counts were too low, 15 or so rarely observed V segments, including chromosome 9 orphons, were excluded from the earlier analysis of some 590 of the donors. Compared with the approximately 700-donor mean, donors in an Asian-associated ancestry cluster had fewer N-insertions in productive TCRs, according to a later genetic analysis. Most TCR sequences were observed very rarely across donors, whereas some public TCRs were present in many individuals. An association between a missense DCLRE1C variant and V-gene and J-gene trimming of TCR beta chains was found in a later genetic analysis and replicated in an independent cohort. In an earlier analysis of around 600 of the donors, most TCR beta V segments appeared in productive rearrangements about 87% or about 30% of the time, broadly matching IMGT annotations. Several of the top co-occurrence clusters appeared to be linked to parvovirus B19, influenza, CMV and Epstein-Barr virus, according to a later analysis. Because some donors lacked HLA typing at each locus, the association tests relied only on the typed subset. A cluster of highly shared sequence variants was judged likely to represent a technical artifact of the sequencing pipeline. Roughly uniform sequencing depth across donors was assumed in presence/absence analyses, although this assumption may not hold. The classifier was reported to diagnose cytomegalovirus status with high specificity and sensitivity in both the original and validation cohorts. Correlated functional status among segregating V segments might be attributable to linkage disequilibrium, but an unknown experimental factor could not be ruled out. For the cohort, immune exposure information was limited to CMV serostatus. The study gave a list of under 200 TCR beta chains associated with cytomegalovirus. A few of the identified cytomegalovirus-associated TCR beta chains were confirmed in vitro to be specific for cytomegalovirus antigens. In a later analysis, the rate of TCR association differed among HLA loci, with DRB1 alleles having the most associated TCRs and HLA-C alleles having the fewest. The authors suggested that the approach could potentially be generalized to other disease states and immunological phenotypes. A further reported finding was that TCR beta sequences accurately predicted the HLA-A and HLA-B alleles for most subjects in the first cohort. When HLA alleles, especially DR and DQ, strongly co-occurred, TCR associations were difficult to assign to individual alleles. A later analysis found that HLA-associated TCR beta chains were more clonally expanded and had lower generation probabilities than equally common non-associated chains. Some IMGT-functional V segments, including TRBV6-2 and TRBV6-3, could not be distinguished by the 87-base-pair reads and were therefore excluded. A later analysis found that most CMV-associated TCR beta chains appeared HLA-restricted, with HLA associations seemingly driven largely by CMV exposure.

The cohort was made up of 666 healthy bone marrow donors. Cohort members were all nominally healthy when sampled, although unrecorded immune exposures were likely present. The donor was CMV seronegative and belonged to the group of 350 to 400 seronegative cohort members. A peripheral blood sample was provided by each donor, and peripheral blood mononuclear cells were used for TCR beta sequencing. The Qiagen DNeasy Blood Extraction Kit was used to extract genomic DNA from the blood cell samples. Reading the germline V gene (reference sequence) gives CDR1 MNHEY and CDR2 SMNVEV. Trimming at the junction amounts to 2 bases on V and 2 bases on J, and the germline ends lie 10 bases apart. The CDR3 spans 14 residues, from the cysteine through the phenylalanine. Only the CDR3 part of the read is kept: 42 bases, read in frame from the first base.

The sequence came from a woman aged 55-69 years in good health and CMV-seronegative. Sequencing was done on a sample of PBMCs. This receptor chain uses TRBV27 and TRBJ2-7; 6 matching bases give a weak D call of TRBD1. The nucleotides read TGTGCCAGCAGTTTACGGGGACAAACCTACGAGCAGTACTTC. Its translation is CASSLRGQTYEQYF.